This T cell receptor beta chain was profiled in a study of T cells in localized non-small cell lung cancer. The V gene end was trimmed by 3 bases and the J gene end by 5 bases; junction bases not matched to a gene: 5. The CDR3 extends over 14 amino acids. The V gene's germline CDR1 is MNHNS and CDR2 SASEGT. Note on this clone: Its antigen is undetermined.

General study findings and limits: In adjacent lung appeared a median about 58 of the top 100 tumor clones. Since sequencing was restricted to only one region of the tumor, intratumor heterogeneity remains a possibility.

The data were produced by immunoSEQ multiplex PCR, yet TCRdb's version contains in-frame clones alone and is incomplete. The sample carries tens of thousands of clones, about 80% recorded once. The chain has TRBV6-1 and TRBJ1-1; TRBD1 matches 8 bases. The receptor's source is a male donor at least 60 years old with stage III squamous cell lung carcinoma. The sample consisted of peripheral blood, taken before any cancer treatment. The DNA of the CDR3 is TGTGCCAGCAGTGATTGGGACAGGCGAACTGAAGCTTTCTTT. It encodes CASSDWDRRTEAFF.